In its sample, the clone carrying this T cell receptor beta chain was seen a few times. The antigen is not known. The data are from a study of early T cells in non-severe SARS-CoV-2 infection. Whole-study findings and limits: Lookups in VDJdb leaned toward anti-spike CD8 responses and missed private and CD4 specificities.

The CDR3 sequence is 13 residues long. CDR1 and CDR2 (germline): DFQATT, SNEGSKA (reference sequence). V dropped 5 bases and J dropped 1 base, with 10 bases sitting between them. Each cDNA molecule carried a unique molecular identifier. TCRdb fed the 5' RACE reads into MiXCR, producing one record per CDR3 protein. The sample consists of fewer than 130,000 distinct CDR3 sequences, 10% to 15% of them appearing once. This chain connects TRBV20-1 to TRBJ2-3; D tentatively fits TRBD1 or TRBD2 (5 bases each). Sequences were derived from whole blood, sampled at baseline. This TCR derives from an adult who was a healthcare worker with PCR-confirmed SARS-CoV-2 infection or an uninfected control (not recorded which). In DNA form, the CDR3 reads TGCAGTGCTGAGTTGGGGGGCACAGATACGCAGTATTTT. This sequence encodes CSAELGGTDTQYF.